This T cell receptor (beta chain) was obtained from a study of identical twins. To note about this clonotype: Its antigen is unknown.

Points from the study as a whole: The models gave estimates that fell short of the out-of-frame TCR alpha sharing seen in monozygotic twins.

Healthy Caucasians alone served as donors. Through template switching, a universal primer site was introduced, and the cDNA contained unique molecular identifiers. MiXCR, applied by TCRdb to the 5' RACE reads, yields one record per CDR3 protein. The top ten hold 0.48% of the sample, which has 500,000 to 550,000 distinct CDR3 sequences, under 25% seen once. The CDR3 is 17 residues long. The germline V and J ends were trimmed by 5 bases and 6 bases, with 23 bases remaining between them. Germline loops: CDR1 SEHNR, CDR2 FQNEAQ (reference sequence). These records were also assigned to another study, of yellow fever vaccine responses in identical twins.

The TCR was taken from a woman aged 18 to 35 in good health. The sample consisted of CD4+ T cells sorted from blood. The V call is TRBV7-9, the J call TRBJ1-5; D perhaps matches TRBD1 (5 bases). This chain's CDR3 is CASSPEGTGKRSQPQHF. CDR3 nucleotides: TGTGCCAGCAGCCCTGAGGGGACCGGGAAACGGAGTCAGCCCCAGCATTTT.